This T cell receptor beta chain was recorded in a study of blood T cell repertoires in COVID-19 (TCRdb year 2020). Background on the whole study: Collaborator samples came from the United States, Italy and Spain and covered acute and convalescent phases of COVID-19. Deeply sampled blood TCRbeta repertoires from subjects exposed to, actively infected with, or recovered from COVID-19 were included in the dataset. Samples came from the ongoing ImmuneRACE study (first 160 participants) plus 1,254 subjects from 6 global collaborators. The material from the prospective study consisted of cDNA or gDNA derived from T cells, B-cell-depleted T cells, or PBMCs. Nearly every sample came with metadata listing a de-identified subject ID, COVID-19 status, age in years and sex. The repertoires were made available in a free public database intended to serve as a resource for research on the immune response to SARS-CoV-2. Where available, HLA class I and class II types were obtained from metadata supplied by the sample provider rather than from assay-based typing. Beyond this particular receptor, the publication reports: The quantity of clinical and demographic metadata differed by source and by participant and was supplied without curation.

In the prospective study, participants were roughly 18 to 100 years old, resided in 25 or so geographic areas of the United States, and were enrolled through a virtual design. To assign participants to cohorts, the prospective study relied on clinical history that participants themselves reported in a screening survey and a study questionnaire. For ImmuneRACE Cohort 3, a participant was defined as recovered based on two consecutive negative NP/OP PCR tests, clearance by a healthcare professional, or resolution of symptoms. Mobile phlebotomists in the prospective study collected whole blood, serum and a nasopharyngeal or oropharyngeal swab from every participant. Over a roughly 2-month period, participants in the prospective study had the option of providing additional blood draws and questionnaires. Before DNA extraction, blood samples from the prospective study were shipped at room temperature or frozen.

TCRbeta CDR3 regions were amplified from genomic DNA by means of the immunoSEQ Assay, a bias-controlled multiplex PCR. In the source study's methods: The number of nucleated cells in each sample was estimated by amplification of reference gene primers within the assay. To quantify the absolute abundance of each unique TCRbeta CDR3 rearrangement, sequence reads were collapsed and filtered. For each sample, productive Simpson clonality was calculated as the square root of Simpson's diversity index over productive rearrangements. TCRdb holds this immuneACCESS table with in-frame rearrangements only. Some clones are missing; in checked studies, unresolved V genes explain under half, and the rest has no known cause. The D gene and trimming were derived from the DNA, and the V and J assignments and clone size from that table. Recorded for this sample are approximately 200,000 clones; 85% of them occurred a single time. The ten largest clones capture under 20% of the sample.

The CDR3 sequence holds 21 residues, the cysteine and phenylalanine included. The read is trimmed to its CDR3 DNA, 63 bases read in frame from base 1. Note on this clone: Its binding antigen is unknown. The input lacks base qualities; no much larger clone sits a single base away.

The sample was PBMCs or T cells enriched from blood (not recorded which). The TCR comes from a man aged 35-49 years who had recovered from COVID-19. This receptor chain uses TRBV12-2 and TRBJ2-7; the D call of TRBD1 is as the table states it, not checked on the DNA. TRBV12-2 is a known pseudogene. The nucleotide sequence reads as follows: TGTGCAAGTCGCCCGCCGGGGTGGGACAGGGAAAGGGATCTGAGCTCCTACGAGCAGTACTTC. Translated, it gives CASRPPGWDRERDLSSYEQYF.